The 29 T cell receptor beta chains below all came from one sample that was sequenced in a study of cytomegalovirus exposure and HLA in healthy donors. In the PCR, 60 Vbeta and 13 Jbeta primers were used. Some clones are missing from TCRdb's copy, which holds only in-frame ones; the method was immunoSEQ multiplex PCR. Here the sample spans 120,000 or so clones, approximately 80% being singletons. The source material was PBMCs. The receptors derive from a man aged 25 to 45 in good health and CMV-seropositive.

This clone was seen a few times. The chain has TRBV10-1 and TRBJ2-5; 11 positions match TRBD2. The junction had 10 bases not matched to a gene; V was cut back by 6 bases and J by 4 bases. There are 16 residues in the CDR3. Germline V lookup: CDR1 WNHNN, CDR2 SYGVQD (reference sequence). CDR3 region: CASREIAGGPGETQYF. The CDR3 DNA is TGCGCCAGCAGGGAAATAGCGGGGGGGCCGGGAGAGACCCAGTACTTC.

The V gene is TRBV11-2, the J gene TRBJ1-2; the D is unclear. CDR3 length: 14 residues. From germline, CDR1 is SGHAT and CDR2 FQNNGV. With 1 base removed from V and 1 base from J, the gap between germline ends came to 7 bases. In nucleotides, the CDR3 is TGTGCCAGCAGCTTAGCGTCAGTTAACTATGGCTACACCTTC. It translates to CASSLASVNYGYTF. Variable domain in full (rest from reference TRBV11-2 and TRBJ1-2): EAGVAQSPRYKIIEKRQSVAFWCNPISGHATLYWYQQILGQGPKLLIQFQNNGVVDDSQLPKDRFSAERLKGVDSTLKIQPAKLEDSAVYLCASSLASVNYGYTFGSGTRLTVV.

The V gene is TRBV5-1, the J gene TRBJ2-5; no clear D gene. With the DNA end fitting TRBJ2-7 better, the J assignment may be wrong. The CDR3 contains 12 residues. The V gene's germline CDR1 is SGHRS and CDR2 YFSETQ. The CDR3 region is CASSFGGREQYF. CDR3 DNA sequence: TGCGCCAGCAGCTTCGGTGGGCGCGAGCAGTACTTC.

This rearrangement joins TRBV2 to TRBJ1-2; no definite D call. The CDR3 covers 13 residues. Germline values: CDR1 SNHLY, CDR2 FYNNEI. V was pared by 10 bases and J by 1 base, with 13 bases between. CDR3 residues: CAIEGNLNYGYTF. DNA for the CDR3: TGTGCCATAGAGGGAAACCTTAACTATGGCTACACCTTC.

V and J are TRBV27 and TRBJ1-3; weak D call: TRBD1 (5 bases). Germline assignment: CDR1 MNHEY and CDR2 SMNVEV (reference sequence). V was clipped by 2 bases and J by 5 bases, with 13 bases between them. The CDR3 extends over 15 amino acids. CDR3 sequence: CASSLTQGSRNTIYF. CDR3 bases: TGTGCCAGCAGTTTAACCCAGGGATCCCGAAACACCATATATTTT.

The chain couples TRBV6-1 to TRBJ2-2; the match to TRBD1 covers 8 bases. Germline V gene sequence: CDR1 MNHNS, CDR2 SASEGT. The CDR3 runs 15 residues. Trimming cost V 1 base and J 6 bases; bases outside gene matches: 4. The CDR3 nucleotides read TGTGCCAGCAGTGAAGGGTACAGGGGGGCCGGGGAGCTGTTTTTT. It translates to CASSEGYRGAGELFF.

The CDR3 nucleotides are TGTGCCAGCAGCCAAGAACTAGCGGGGTCCCTCCCCCACAATGAGCAGTTCTTC. It specifies CASSQELAGSLPHNEQFF. This chain joins TRBV4-2 and TRBJ2-1; TRBD2 aligns across 10 bases. V lost 0 bases and J lost 5; bases outside the gene matches: 10. CDR3 length: 18 amino acids. CDR1 is LGHNA, CDR2 YNFKEQ, per germline.

The chain recombines TRBV5-1 with TRBJ2-7, with D possibly matching TRBD2 (6 bases). The CDR3 covers 13 residues. The ends were cut back, 6 bases at V and 3 bases at J, with 13 bases in the middle. Germline V gene data show CDR1 as SGHRS and CDR2 as YFSETQ. CDR3 bases: TGCGCCAGCACCCTGGAGGGCGGCTACGAGCAGTACTTC. Protein product: CASTLEGGYEQYF.

This clone was seen a single time. The chain employs TRBV5-1 and TRBJ1-5; 9 nucleotides line up with TRBD1. Trimming at V came to 2 bases and at J to 7 bases, leaving 1 base not matched to a gene. This CDR3 spans 13 amino acids. Germline CDR1 and CDR2: SGHRS and YFSETQ. This CDR3 is CASSFDRGQPQHF. As DNA, the CDR3 is TGCGCCAGCAGCTTTGACAGGGGGCAGCCCCAGCATTTT. The complete variable domain, with remaining parts taken from reference TRBV5-1 and TRBJ1-5, reads KAGVTQTPRYLIKTRGQQVTLSCSPISGHRSVSWYQQTPGQGLQFLFEYFSETQRNKGNFPGRFSGRQFSNSRSEMNVSTLELGDSALYLCASSFDRGQPQHFGDGTRLSIL.

V usage is TRBV29-1 and J usage is TRBJ1-5; 7 bases align to TRBD1. This CDR3 comprises 12 residues. Germline loops: CDR1 SQVTM, CDR2 ANQGSEA. The V gene end was trimmed by 6 bases and the J gene end by 4 bases; junction bases not matched to a gene: 3. CDR3 amino acids: CSVVTGNQPQHF. The CDR3 region has the DNA TGCAGCGTCGTGACAGGGAATCAGCCCCAGCATTTT.

DNA of the CDR3: TGTGCCAGCAGTCGAGGGGGGGGCGCGCCTGGGGAGCTGTTTTTT. Translating gives CASSRGGGAPGELFF. J is TRBJ2-2 and V is TRBV6-5; D is possibly TRBD2 (7 bases). CDR3 length: 15 amino acids. Trimming removed 5 bases at V and 8 bases at J, with 18 bases between. In germline, CDR1 is MNHEY, CDR2 SVGAGI.

This clone has a handful of counts. The chain couples TRBV6-1 to TRBJ2-7, with D possibly TRBD2 on 5 matching bases. V was clipped by 10 bases and J by 2 bases, with 9 bases between them. The germline V gene has CDR1 MNHNS and CDR2 SASEGT. The CDR3 covers 11 residues. Here the CDR3 DNA reads TGTGCCACACTCGGGACCTACGAGCAGTACTTC. It yields the protein CATLGTYEQYF.

This sequence joins TRBV27 and TRBJ1-5; D not certain. V lost 4 bases and J lost 0, with 4 bases in between. CDR1 MNHEY and CDR2 SMNVEV come from the germline V gene (reference sequence). The CDR3 length is 13 residues. CDR3 sequence: CASSSYSNQPQHF. The CDR3 nucleotides read TGTGCCAGCAGTTCGTATAGCAATCAGCCCCAGCATTTT.

The rearrangement joins TRBV5-1 to TRBJ1-1; D is ambiguous. The CDR3 has 12 amino acids. Germline assignment: CDR1 SGHRS and CDR2 YFSETQ. V was pared by 1 base and J by 4 bases, with 5 bases between. The CDR3 protein is CASSLQATEAFF. The DNA of the CDR3 is TGCGCCAGCAGCTTGCAGGCCACTGAAGCTTTCTTT.

The chain combines TRBV13 with TRBJ2-2; D might be TRBD1 (5 bases). CDR1 is PRHDT, CDR2 FYEKMQ, per germline (reference sequence). The CDR3 extends over 14 amino acids. Trimming took off 4 bases at V and 2 bases at J, with 8 bases between the two ends. In DNA, the CDR3 is TGTGCCAGCAGCTCAACAGGAAACACCGGGGAGCTGTTTTTT. Translated, it gives CASSSTGNTGELFF.

This clone was seen only a few times. The chain recombines TRBV4-1 with TRBJ1-1, with a tentative D call TRBD1 (6 bases). This CDR3 comprises 17 residues. With 3 bases removed from V and 0 bases from J, the gap between germline ends came to 17 bases. Germline V gene data show CDR1 as MGHRA and CDR2 as YSYEKL. CDR3 bases: TGCGCCAGCAGCCATCAAACCGGTCAGGGGATGAACACTGAAGCTTTCTTT. Its protein product is CASSHQTGQGMNTEAFF.

CDR3 nucleotide sequence: TGTGCCAGCAGGCGGACAAGCTCTGGGGCCAACGTCCTGACTTTC. It encodes CASRRTSSGANVLTF. The rearrangement links TRBV27 to TRBJ2-6; possible D gene TRBD1, 5 bases. The ends were cut back, 6 bases at V and 0 bases at J, with 9 bases in the middle. The CDR3 has 15 residues. Germline loops: CDR1 MNHEY, CDR2 SMNVEV (reference sequence).

This clone has only a few counts. The chain uses TRBV7-2 and TRBJ1-1; D may be TRBD1 (6 bases). The V gene lost 3 bases and the J gene lost 1 base, with 9 bases spanning the gap. CDR1 SGHTA and CDR2 FQGNSA come from the germline V gene. There are 14 residues in the CDR3. The CDR3 here is CASSFRTANTEAFF. DNA of the CDR3: TGTGCCAGCAGCTTCCGGACAGCGAACACTGAAGCTTTCTTT.

V is TRBV11-2 and J is TRBJ2-2, with TRBD2 as a possible D gene (6 bases). This CDR3 has 14 amino acids. CDR1 SGHAT and CDR2 FQNNGV come from the germline V gene. Trimming took off 0 bases at V and 5 bases at J, with 7 bases between the two ends. The CDR3: CASSLERGTGELFF. The CDR3 nucleotides read TGTGCCAGCAGCTTAGAGCGGGGAACCGGGGAGCTGTTTTTT.

The chain employs TRBV10-2 and TRBJ2-5; TRBD1 agrees at 7 bases. V was clipped by 2 bases and J by 6 bases; unmatched bases: 9. The CDR3 runs to 15 residues. The germline gives CDR1 WSHSY, CDR2 SAAADI. CDR3 nucleotides: TGCGCCAGCAGTGAGCTAGTGACAGGGATCCAGACCCAGTACTTC. Its protein is CASSELVTGIQTQYF.

The chain recombines TRBV6-5 with TRBJ1-2; 9 bases are shared with TRBD1. This CDR3 contains 15 residues. The germline V gene has CDR1 MNHEY and CDR2 SVGAGI. Unmatched junction bases numbered 9, after V lost 5 bases and J lost 5 bases. In nucleotides, the CDR3 is TGTGCCAGCAGTACTACAGGGGGCGGATCGTATGGCTACACCTTC. Protein: CASSTTGGGSYGYTF.

The chain couples TRBV27 to TRBJ2-3; D remains unclear. V lost 2 bases to trimming and J lost 1 base, with 7 bases between them. Germline V gene data show CDR1 as MNHEY and CDR2 as SMNVEV (reference sequence). The CDR3 is 14 amino acids. CDR3 in amino acids: CASSLSPRTDTQYF. Here the CDR3 DNA reads TGTGCCAGCAGTTTAAGCCCCCGCACAGATACGCAGTATTTT.

This sequence joins TRBV2 and TRBJ1-4; D is unclear. V dropped 6 bases and J dropped 8 bases, with 13 bases sitting between them. This CDR3 spans 13 amino acids. Germline lookup yields CDR1 SNHLY and CDR2 FYNNEI. The CDR3 sequence: CASRGQELEKLFF. The CDR3 DNA is TGTGCCAGCAGAGGCCAGGAACTCGAAAAACTGTTTTTT.

V and J are TRBV19 and TRBJ1-6; D is unresolved. From germline, CDR1 is LNHDA and CDR2 SQIVND (reference sequence). The CDR3 covers 14 residues. V lost 2 bases to trimming and J lost 3 bases, with 5 bases between them. CDR3 nucleotides: TGTGCCAGTAGTATACCGGGCTATAATTCACCCCTCCACTTT. This gives the protein CASSIPGYNSPLHF.

V is TRBV6-5 and J is TRBJ1-2; D is undetermined. Trimming left V 8 bases short and J 1 base short, with 11 bases between. CDR3 length: 13 amino acids. From germline, CDR1 is MNHEY and CDR2 SVGAGI. Here the CDR3 DNA reads TGTGCCAGCCCCGTAGGAGATAACTATGGCTACACCTTC. It codes for CASPVGDNYGYTF.

The V and J genes are TRBV12-5 and TRBJ2-1, with D maybe TRBD2 (5 bases). CDR1 and CDR2 (germline): LGHNT, FRNRAP. CDR3 length: 18 amino acids. V lost 1 base to trimming and J lost 8 bases, with 24 bases between them. CDR3 residues: CASGLDVSGIEGVDEQFF. Written as DNA, the CDR3 is TGTGCTAGTGGTTTGGACGTTTCGGGTATTGAGGGTGTCGATGAGCAGTTCTTC. The full variable domain, in which reference TRBV12-5 and TRBJ2-1 provide the parts outside the CDR3, is DARVTQTPRHKVTEMGQEVTMRCQPILGHNTVFWYRQTMMQGLELLAYFRNRAPLDDSGMPKDRFSAEMPDATLATLKIQPSEPRDSAVYFCASGLDVSGIEGVDEQFFGPGTRLTVL.

In its sample, this clone was seen a few times. The chain joins TRBV7-9 to TRBJ1-1; D remains unclear. The CDR3 covers 13 residues. From germline, CDR1 is SEHNR and CDR2 FQNEAQ (reference sequence). The V gene lost 1 base and the J gene lost 1 base, with 4 bases spanning the gap. This CDR3 is CASSLGRNTEAFF. CDR3 nucleotide sequence: TGTGCCAGCAGCTTAGGGAGGAACACTGAAGCTTTCTTT.

The chain recombines TRBV7-3 with TRBJ2-3, with a tentative D call TRBD2 (6 bases). The CDR3 has 16 amino acids. Germline V CDR1 and CDR2: SGHTA, FQGTGA. The ends were cut back, 5 bases at V and 0 bases at J, with 15 bases in the middle. CDR3 protein: CASSLLGGASTDTQYF. For the CDR3, the DNA is TGTGCCAGCAGCCTCCTTGGCGGGGCAAGCACAGATACGCAGTATTTT.

The CDR3 sequence is CASRMTGPHEKLFF. CDR3 bases: TGTGCCAGCAGAATGACAGGACCCCATGAAAAACTGTTTTTT. The chain carries TRBV6-5 and TRBJ1-4; D perhaps matches TRBD1 (6 bases). The CDR3 sequence is 14 residues long. Germline loops: CDR1 MNHEY, CDR2 SVGAGI. The V end lost 6 bases, the J end lost 6 bases, and 14 bases lay between the germline ends.